This TCR beta chain was identified during a study of cytomegalovirus exposure and HLA in healthy donors. Notes on the study in general: A later analysis appeared to link common viral pathogens to several of the most significant clusters.

The PCR employed 60 Vbeta primers together with 13 Jbeta primers. Libraries were prepared by immunoSEQ multiplex PCR; TCRdb keeps only in-frame clonotypes and omits some of them. Of under 200,000 clones listed, around 77% were seen once; the top ten hold approximately 2.5%. The J segment lost 2 bases and the V segment lost 6 bases, leaving 8 bases of the junction unmatched. Germline values: CDR1 MNHEY, CDR2 SMNVEV (reference sequence). The CDR3 is made up of 15 amino acids. Points on this clone: No antigen is known for it.

The chain is built from TRBV27 and TRBJ2-7; TRBD1 agrees at 9 bases. Specimen: PBMCs. The sequence was collected from a man in his sixties in good health and CMV-seronegative. The CDR3 bases are TGTGCCAGCAGCAAACAGGGGGCGCTAGCCTACGAGCAGTACTTC. Translated, it gives CASSKQGALAYEQYF.